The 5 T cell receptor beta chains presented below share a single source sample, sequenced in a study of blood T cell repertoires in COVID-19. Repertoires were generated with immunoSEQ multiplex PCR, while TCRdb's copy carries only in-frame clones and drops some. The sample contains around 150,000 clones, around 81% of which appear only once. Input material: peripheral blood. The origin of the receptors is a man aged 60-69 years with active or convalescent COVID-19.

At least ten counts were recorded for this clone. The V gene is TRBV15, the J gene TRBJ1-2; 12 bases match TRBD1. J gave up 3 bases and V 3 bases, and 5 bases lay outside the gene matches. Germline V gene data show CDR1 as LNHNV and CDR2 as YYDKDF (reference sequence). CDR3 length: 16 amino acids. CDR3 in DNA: TGTGCCACCAGCAGGGGACAGGGGGCGCAGCACTATGGCTACACCTTC. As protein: CATSRGQGAQHYGYTF.

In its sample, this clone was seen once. In DNA form, the CDR3 reads TGTGCCAGCAGCTTCACAGAAAACTATGGCTACACCTTC. Amino acid sequence: CASSFTENYGYTF. The gene calls are TRBV6-5 and TRBJ1-2; D not certain. Trimming took 6 bases from V and 2 from J, leaving 10 bases between them. The CDR3 spans 13 residues. Germline CDR1 and CDR2: MNHEY and SVGAGI.

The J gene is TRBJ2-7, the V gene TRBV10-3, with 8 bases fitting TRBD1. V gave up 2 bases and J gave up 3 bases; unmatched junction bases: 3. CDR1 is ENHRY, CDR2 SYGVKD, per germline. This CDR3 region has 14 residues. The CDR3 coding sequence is TGTGCCATCAGTGAGGAGACAGGGGTCTACGAGCAGTACTTC. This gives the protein CAISEETGVYEQYF.

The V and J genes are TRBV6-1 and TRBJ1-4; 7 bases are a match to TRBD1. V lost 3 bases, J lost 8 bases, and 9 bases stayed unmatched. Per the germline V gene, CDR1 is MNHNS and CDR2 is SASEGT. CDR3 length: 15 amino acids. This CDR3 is CASSDLTGRREKLFF. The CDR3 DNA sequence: TGTGCCAGCAGTGACCTGACAGGGCGGCGGGAAAAACTGTTTTTT.

CDR3 sequence (DNA): TGCGCCAGCAGCGAAAGGACTGATCAAGAGACCCAGTACTTC. It translates to CASSERTDQETQYF. The chain couples TRBV5-1 to TRBJ2-5, with D tentatively TRBD2 (5 bases). This CDR3 comprises 14 residues. CDR1 and CDR2 from the germline V gene are SGHRS and YFSETQ. The germline V and J ends were trimmed by 4 bases and 2 bases, with 12 bases remaining between them.